The 19 T cell receptor beta chains in this list originate from one sample, sequenced in a study of blood T cell repertoires in COVID-19. Sequencing was performed with immunoSEQ multiplex PCR; in TCRdb, only in-frame clones are kept and a portion is missing. The sample lists 240,000 or so clones; around 87% were seen once. The sample consisted of peripheral blood. Receptor source: a man aged 55 to 70 who had recovered from COVID-19.

The CDR3 DNA reads TGTGCCTGGAGTGTACAACTAAGCGTGCGGACAGGGGGAGTCGGGGAGCTGTTTTTT. Its protein product is CAWSVQLSVRTGGVGELFF. This chain uses TRBV30 with TRBJ2-2; 10 positions match TRBD1. This CDR3 contains 19 residues. The V segment lost 0 bases and the J segment 7 bases; nucleotides outside the gene matches: 17. The germline CDR1 and CDR2 sequences are GTSNPN and SVGIG (reference sequence).

The chain couples TRBV15 to TRBJ2-5, with D possibly matching TRBD1 (5 bases). The germline gives CDR1 LNHNV, CDR2 YYDKDF (reference sequence). The ends were cut back, 0 bases at V and 4 bases at J, with 18 bases in the middle. The CDR3 extends over 17 amino acids. In DNA, the CDR3 is TGTGCCACCAGCAGAGATAGGGTCCAGGGTATTTCAGAGACCCAGTACTTC. The encoded protein is CATSRDRVQGISETQYF. The whole variable domain, remainder taken from reference TRBV15 and TRBJ2-5, is DAMVIQNPRYQVTQFGKPVTLSCSQTLNHNVMYWYQQKSSQAPKLLFHYYDKDFNNEADTPDNFQSRRPNTSFCFLDIRSPGLGDTAMYLCATSRDRVQGISETQYFGPGTRLLVL.

This chain joins TRBV6-5 and TRBJ1-6; no definite D call. The ends were cut back, 5 bases at V and 7 bases at J, with 9 bases in the middle. This CDR3 spans 13 amino acids. The germline CDR1 and CDR2 sequences are MNHEY and SVGAGI. CDR3 nucleotides: TGTGCCAGCAGTCGCCAACAGAATTCACCCCTCCACTTT. The encoded protein is CASSRQQNSPLHF.

This chain connects TRBV18 to TRBJ1-2, with TRBD1 matching 8 bases. Germline V gene data show CDR1 as KGHSH and CDR2 as LQKENI. With V trimmed by 0 bases and J by 6 bases, 18 bases remained unmatched. The CDR3 has 19 residues. The CDR3, as DNA: TGTGCCAGCTCACCACCCACAATCTCGGGGACAGGACCGGAGAATGGCTACACCTTC. Encoded protein: CASSPPTISGTGPENGYTF.

The chain couples TRBV10-1 to TRBJ1-2, with TRBD1 matching over 7 bases. V lost 3 bases to trimming and J lost 5 bases; unmatched junction nucleotides: 9. This CDR3 spans 15 amino acids. Germline V lookup: CDR1 WNHNN, CDR2 SYGVQD (reference sequence). CDR3 residues: CASSDFRDSSYGYTF. CDR3 nucleotides: TGCGCCAGCAGTGATTTTAGGGACAGCTCTTATGGCTACACCTTC.

The chain uses TRBV12-5 and TRBJ2-1; TRBD1 matches at 8 bases. The V segment lost 7 bases and the J segment 4 bases; nucleotides outside the gene matches: 6. In germline, CDR1 is LGHNT, CDR2 FRNRAP. This CDR3 has 14 residues. CDR3 region: CASAQGAGYNEQFF. DNA for the CDR3: TGTGCTAGTGCCCAGGGGGCGGGGTACAATGAGCAGTTCTTC.

The gene calls are TRBV18 and TRBJ1-3; 7 bases line up with TRBD1. CDR1 and CDR2 (germline): KGHSH, LQKENI. Trimming cost V 4 bases and J 4 bases; bases outside gene matches: 7. The CDR3 contains 15 residues. The CDR3 DNA reads as TGTGCCAGCTCACTTCTAGGGGGCACGGGAAACACCATATATTTT. Its translation: CASSLLGGTGNTIYF.

This chain connects TRBV3-1 (or the pseudogene TRBV3-2) to TRBJ1-1, with D possibly matching TRBD1 (6 bases). CDR3 length: 13 residues. Trimming pared 5 bases from V and 3 bases from J, leaving 10 bases between. The germline V gene has CDR1 LGHDT and CDR2 YNNKEL (reference sequence). CDR3 sequence: CASSAGTYTEAFF. In DNA, the CDR3 is TGTGCCAGCAGCGCCGGGACATACACTGAAGCTTTCTTT.

The V and J genes are TRBV6-6 and TRBJ1-1; D is perhaps TRBD1 (6 bases). Germline values: CDR1 MNHNY, CDR2 SVGAGI (reference sequence). The length of the CDR3 is 13 residues. Trimming left V 7 bases short and J 3 bases short, with 12 bases between. In nucleotides, the CDR3 is TGTGCCAGCAAGAGGGGGACCTACACTGAAGCTTTCTTT. It is translated as CASKRGTYTEAFF.

This clone was seen a handful of times. This rearrangement joins TRBV6-5 to TRBJ1-5; no reliable D call. In germline, CDR1 is MNHEY, CDR2 SVGAGI. V lost 2 bases and J lost 5, with 7 bases in between. CDR3 length equals 13 residues. The CDR3 here is CASSYERYQPQHF. The CDR3 coding sequence is TGTGCCAGCAGTTACGAACGGTATCAGCCCCAGCATTTT.

This clone was observed a single time. The J gene is TRBJ1-1, the V gene TRBV10-1; D is perhaps TRBD1 (5 bases). In germline, CDR1 is WNHNN, CDR2 SYGVQD (reference sequence). The CDR3 sequence is 13 residues long. The V end lost 5 bases, the J end lost 4 bases, and 11 bases lay between the germline ends. CDR3 sequence reads: CASSRGMGTEAFF. Here the CDR3 DNA reads TGCGCCAGCAGTAGGGGAATGGGCACTGAAGCTTTCTTT.

The chain links TRBV29-1 to TRBJ1-2; D ambiguous. CDR1 is SQVTM, CDR2 ANQGSEA, per germline. V gave up 0 bases and J gave up 5 bases, with 16 bases separating them. The CDR3 runs 15 residues. The CDR3 sequence: CSVEEVKRDLYGYTF. The CDR3 nucleotides are TGCAGCGTTGAAGAGGTTAAACGGGATCTTTATGGCTACACCTTC.

The genes are TRBV28 and TRBJ1-4; 7 nucleotides line up with TRBD1. Germline values: CDR1 MDHEN, CDR2 SYDVKM. This CDR3 is 14 amino acids long. The trim removed 5 bases at V and 8 bases at J, leaving 8 bases unmatched. This CDR3 is CASSPRQGGEKLFF. Written as DNA, the CDR3 is TGTGCCAGCAGTCCCCGACAGGGCGGGGAAAAACTGTTTTTT.

The chain joins TRBV6-5 to TRBJ1-6, with D maybe TRBD1 (5 bases). In germline, CDR1 is MNHEY, CDR2 SVGAGI. Trimming shortened V by 7 bases and J by 10 bases, and 11 bases separated the two germline ends. The length of the CDR3 is 12 residues. The CDR3 coding sequence is TGTGCCAGCACAAGGGGCCCCTCACCCCTCCACTTT. The encoded protein is CASTRGPSPLHF.

This CDR3 is CASSQTTGNQPQHF. The DNA for the CDR3 is TGCGCCAGCAGCCAGACGACAGGGAATCAGCCCCAGCATTTT. The V call is TRBV4-1, the J call TRBJ1-5, with 7 bases aligning to TRBD1. The CDR3 runs to 14 residues. V was clipped by 3 bases and J by 4 bases; unmatched bases: 3. Germline CDR1 is MGHRA and CDR2 is YSYEKL.

The CDR3 reads CASSQEAYFTTGQDYGYTF. The CDR3 DNA is TGTGCCAGCAGCCAAGAAGCCTACTTCACGACAGGGCAGGACTATGGCTACACCTTC. The rearrangement links TRBV4-2 to TRBJ1-2; 7 positions match TRBD1. V dropped 0 bases and J dropped 3; count of bases not matched to a gene: 16. The germline V gene has CDR1 LGHNA and CDR2 YNFKEQ. This CDR3 contains 19 residues.

The chain uses TRBV5-4 and TRBJ2-5; 8 bases are shared with TRBD1. The CDR3 covers 14 residues. The V gene end was trimmed by 4 bases and the J gene end by 2 bases; junction bases not matched to a gene: 4. From germline, CDR1 is SGHNT and CDR2 YYREEE (reference sequence). The CDR3, as DNA: TGTGCCAGCAGCCTGACAGGGGTACAAGAGACCCAGTACTTC. This translates into CASSLTGVQETQYF.

This clone was seen once. The rearrangement joins TRBV5-1 to TRBJ2-5; the match to TRBD1 covers 7 bases. Germline lookup yields CDR1 SGHRS and CDR2 YFSETQ. After removal of 4 bases from V and 3 bases from J, the junction contained 9 bases not matched to a gene. The CDR3 totals 15 residues. The CDR3 reads CASSLFGQVEETQYF. CDR3 DNA sequence: TGCGCCAGCAGCCTTTTCGGACAGGTTGAAGAGACCCAGTACTTC. Filled out from reference TRBV5-1 and TRBJ2-5, the complete variable domain reads KAGVTQTPRYLIKTRGQQVTLSCSPISGHRSVSWYQQTPGQGLQFLFEYFSETQRNKGNFPGRFSGRQFSNSRSEMNVSTLELGDSALYLCASSLFGQVEETQYFGPGTRLLVL.

This clone appeared a single time. The V call is TRBV11-3, the J call TRBJ2-5, with TRBD2 as a possible D gene (5 bases). With 1 base removed from V and 4 bases from J, the gap between germline ends came to 7 bases. Germline V gene data show CDR1 as SGHNT and CDR2 as YENEEA. The CDR3 is made up of 13 amino acids. The CDR3 reads CASSLGRRETQYF. CDR3 sequence (DNA): TGTGCCAGCAGCTTAGGGAGGAGAGAGACCCAGTACTTC.